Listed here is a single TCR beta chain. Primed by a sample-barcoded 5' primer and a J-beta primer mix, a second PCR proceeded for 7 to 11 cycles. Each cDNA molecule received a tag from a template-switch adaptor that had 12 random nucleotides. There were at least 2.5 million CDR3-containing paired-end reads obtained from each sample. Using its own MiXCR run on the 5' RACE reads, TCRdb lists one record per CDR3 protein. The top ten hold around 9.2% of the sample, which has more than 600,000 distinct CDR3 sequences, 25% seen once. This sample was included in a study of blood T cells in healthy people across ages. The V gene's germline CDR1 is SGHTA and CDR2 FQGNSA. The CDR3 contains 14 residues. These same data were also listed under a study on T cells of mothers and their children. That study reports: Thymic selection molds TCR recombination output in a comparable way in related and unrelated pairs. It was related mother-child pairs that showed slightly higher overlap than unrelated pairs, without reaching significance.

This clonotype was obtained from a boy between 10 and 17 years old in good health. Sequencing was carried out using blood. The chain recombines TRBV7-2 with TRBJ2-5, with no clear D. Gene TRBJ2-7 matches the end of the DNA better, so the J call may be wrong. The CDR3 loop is CASSRTGLTYEQYF. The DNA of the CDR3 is TGTGCCAGCAGCCGGACGGGTCTGACCTACGAGCAGTACTTC.